The rows below give T cell receptor beta chains drawn from one sample of a study of cytomegalovirus exposure and HLA in healthy donors. Produced via immunoSEQ multiplex PCR; TCRdb's table is partial and in-frame only. In all, the sample yields about 160,000 clones. Sequencing was performed on PBMCs. The receptors derive from a young man in good health and CMV-seronegative. Each CDR3 is given with its conserved first and last residue. D genes are given only for firm matches.

d_call j_call v_call cdr3_nt cdr3_aa
- TRBJ1-5 TRBV9 TGTGCCAGCAGCCACAACTACCCTGGAGGAGGCAATCAGCCCCAGCATTTT CASSHNYPGGGNQPQHF
TRBD2 TRBJ2-5 TRBV18 TGTGCCAGCTCACCACCCGGGAGGGCCCTCGCGGAGACCCAGTACTTC CASSPPGRALAETQYF
- TRBJ2-5 TRBV12-1 TGTGCCAGCAGCGCCGGACAGGTCCAAGAGACCCAGTACTTC CASSAGQVQETQYF
TRBD1 TRBJ2-4 TRBV4-1 TGCGCCAGCAGCCAGGGGGCAGGGGGCCTCGGAAACATTCAGTACTTC CASSQGAGGLGNIQYF
TRBD1 TRBJ1-1 TRBV18 TGTGCCAGCTCCTCCAGGGGGCAAAACACTGAAGCTTTCTTT CASSSRGQNTEAFF
- TRBJ1-1 TRBV6-6 TGTGCCAGCAGGGACCAGACAGCTAACACTGAAGCTTTCTTT CASRDQTANTEAFF
TRBD2 TRBJ2-5 TRBV5-1 TGCGCCAGCAGCTTGGAAGTTCATAGCGGGAGCGGGGGGGAGACCCAGTACTTC CASSLEVHSGSGGETQYF
- TRBJ2-2 TRBV19 TGTGCCAGTAGTAGCCGGGACACCGGGAACACCGGGGAGCTGTTTTTT CASSSRDTGNTGELFF
TRBD1 TRBJ2-5 TRBV4-2 TGTGCCAGCAGCCAAGATGGCCAGGGGGAAGAGACCCAGTACTTC CASSQDGQGEETQYF
- TRBJ1-1 TRBV27 TGTGCCAGCAGTCCCTCGGGGACTGAAGCTTTCTTT CASSPSGTEAFF
- TRBJ2-5 TRBV10-3 TGTGCCATCAGAGCCCCCGAGTTGAAAGAGACCCAGTACTTC CAIRAPELKETQYF
TRBD2 TRBJ2-1 TRBV5-1 TGCGCCAGCAGGTCTCGGCTAGCGGGGTACAATGAGCAGTTCTTC CASRSRLAGYNEQFF
TRBD2 TRBJ2-2 TRBV6-5 TGTGCCAGCAGTTACGTGGCGGGAGGGAACACCGGGGAGCTGTTTTTT CASSYVAGGNTGELFF
TRBD1 TRBJ1-5 TRBV4-1 TGCGCCAGCAGCCCAGGACAGGACCTACCCCAGCATTTT CASSPGQDLPQHF
TRBD2 TRBJ2-7 TRBV2 TGTGCCAGCAGCGGGGGACTAGCGGGAGGCGAGCAGTACTTC CASSGGLAGGEQYF
- TRBJ2-3 TRBV10-1 TGCGCCAGCAGTGAATCGGGGGACGGTGGCACGCAGTATTTT CASSESGDGGTQYF
TRBD1 TRBJ2-7 TRBV7-3 TGTGCCAGCAGCTCGGACAGGGACCACGAGCAGTACTTC CASSSDRDHEQYF
TRBD2 TRBJ2-1 TRBV4-3 TGCGCCAGCAGCCAAGCCGGGACTAGCGGATACAATGAGCAGTTCTTC CASSQAGTSGYNEQFF
- TRBJ2-3 TRBV27 TGTGCCAGTATGTCGACAGGCGGCACAGATACGCAGTATTTT CASMSTGGTDTQYF
- TRBJ2-7 TRBV4-3 TGCGCCAGCAGCTCGGCGGGCGCGGCTGACGAGCAGTACTTC CASSSAGAADEQYF
TRBD1 TRBJ2-3 TRBV27 TGTGCCAGCAGTTCCCCAGGGGGCATTAAAACAGATACGCAGTATTTT CASSSPGGIKTDTQYF
- TRBJ1-2 TRBV7-9 TGTGCCAGCAGCTTAATGAGTAACTATGGCTACACCTTC CASSLMSNYGYTF
- TRBJ1-1 TRBV6-5 TGTGCCAGCAGTGCCAGGGCCCTGAACACTGAAGCTTTCTTT CASSARALNTEAFF
TRBD2 TRBJ2-7 TRBV6-5 TGTGCCAGCAGCATGGGACTAGCGGCATCCTACGAGCAGTACTTC CASSMGLAASYEQYF
TRBD2 TRBJ2-1 TRBV2 TGTGCCAGCAGTGCGACTAGCGGGACTTACAATGAGCAGTTCTTC CASSATSGTYNEQFF
- TRBJ1-5 TRBV5-6 TGTGCCAGCAGCTTAGAACGAAGGGAGAGCAATCAGCCCCAGCATTTT CASSLERRESNQPQHF
TRBD1 TRBJ2-7 TRBV29-1 TGCAGCGTTGAACCGGGACAGGGCGAGCAGTACTTC CSVEPGQGEQYF
TRBD2 TRBJ2-1 TRBV5-4 TGTGCCAGCAGCTCGAGCGGGAGCGCTTACAATGAGCAGTTCTTC CASSSSGSAYNEQFF
- TRBJ2-1 TRBV6-5 TGTGCCAGCAGTTACGGAGCAAACAATGAGCAGTTCTTC CASSYGANNEQFF
- TRBJ2-7 TRBV7-8 TGTGCCAGCAGCTTAGTATCCAGGGGAAGATCCTTCGAGCAGTACTTC CASSLVSRGRSFEQYF
- TRBJ1-1 TRBV5-1 TGCGCCAGCAGCCAGGGTGGGGAAAACACTGAAGCTTTCTTT CASSQGGENTEAFF
TRBD1 TRBJ1-2 TRBV6-6 TGTGCCAGTAGGGACAGGGCCGGGTATGGCTACACCTTC CASRDRAGYGYTF
TRBD1 TRBJ2-6 TRBV7-9 TGTGCCAGCAGCAGACAGGGGGCCGCTGGGGCCAACGTCCTGACTTTC CASSRQGAAGANVLTF
- TRBJ2-7 TRBV11-2 TGTGCCAGCAGCTTCCTTCCCTACTTTGTCTACGAGCAGTACTTC CASSFLPYFVYEQYF
TRBD2 TRBJ2-1 TRBV5-1 TGCGCCAGCAGCTTGGGACTAGCGGGAGGGGGTGAGCAGTTCTTC CASSLGLAGGGEQFF
TRBD1 TRBJ1-5 TRBV28 TGTGCCAGCAGTCGGACAGGGAGTAATCAGCCCCAGCATTTT CASSRTGSNQPQHF
TRBD2 TRBJ2-3 TRBV27 TGTGCCAGCAGTGCCCGACTAGCTGGCACAGATACGCAGTATTTT CASSARLAGTDTQYF
TRBD1 TRBJ1-4 TRBV29-1 TGCAGCGGTGGGACAGGGGAGGAAAAACTGTTTTTT CSGGTGEEKLFF
- TRBJ1-2 TRBV13 TGTGCCAGCAGCTTAGGCCGAGGGTCGGGAGCTAACTATGGCTACACCTTC CASSLGRGSGANYGYTF
TRBD1 TRBJ2-2 TRBV7-6 TGTGCCAGCAGCGTAGGACAGGGGACCGGGGAGCTGTTTTTT CASSVGQGTGELFF
- TRBJ2-5 TRBV5-4 TGTGCCAGCAGCTTGGGTAGCGGACAAGAGACCCAGTACTTC CASSLGSGQETQYF
TRBD2 TRBJ2-1 TRBV5-1 TGCGCCAGCAGTCAGCTAGCGGGAGGTCCCCGCTCCTACAATGAGCAGTTCTTC CASSQLAGGPRSYNEQFF
- TRBJ1-2 TRBV5-1 TGCGCCAGCAGCTTAGGAGGGAACTATGGCTACACCTTC CASSLGGNYGYTF
- TRBJ1-2 TRBV19 TGTGCCAGTAGTATGCCAGACAGGCCTCTAAACTATGGCTACACCTTC CASSMPDRPLNYGYTF
TRBD2 TRBJ2-5 TRBV6-1 TGTGCCAGCAGGGAACAGGGACTAGCGGGAGGAGAGACCCAGTACTTC CASREQGLAGGETQYF